The clone carrying this T cell receptor beta chain was detected ten times or more. The antigen is unknown. The entry originates in a study of T-cell reconstitution after alpha-beta-depleted transplantation in children. Unique molecular identifiers were incorporated when the TCRbeta library was constructed. MiXCR, run by TCRdb on the PCR reads, gives a single entry per CDR3 protein. The table shows 200,000 to 250,000 distinct CDR3 sequences, with around 7.5% occurring only once. Germline trimming cut 6 bases from V and 4 bases from J; bases unmatched to any gene: 6. Germline assignment: CDR1 SGHVS and CDR2 FQNEAQ. The length of the CDR3 is 15 residues. Study-level results: Expanded graft clones numbering several hundred reportedly gave rise to alpha-beta T cells about two months after transplant. Surviving recipient T cells and thymic progenitors produced the high day-60 TCRbeta diversity seen in some patients. T cells produced anew were the main source of T-cell counts and diversity one year after transplant.

The chain has TRBV7-8 and TRBJ1-5; 10 positions match TRBD1. This TCR derives from a male patient under 18 who had a stem cell transplant for acute lymphoblastic leukemia, so the T cells may come from the graft donor. The sequenced sample was PBMCs, mostly from graft donor cells, obtained 180 days after TCRalphabeta/CD19-depleted stem cell transplant. DNA of the CDR3: TGTGCCAGCAGTTCGGACAGGGGGGCAAATCAGCCCCAGCATTTT. This sequence encodes CASSSDRGANQPQHF.